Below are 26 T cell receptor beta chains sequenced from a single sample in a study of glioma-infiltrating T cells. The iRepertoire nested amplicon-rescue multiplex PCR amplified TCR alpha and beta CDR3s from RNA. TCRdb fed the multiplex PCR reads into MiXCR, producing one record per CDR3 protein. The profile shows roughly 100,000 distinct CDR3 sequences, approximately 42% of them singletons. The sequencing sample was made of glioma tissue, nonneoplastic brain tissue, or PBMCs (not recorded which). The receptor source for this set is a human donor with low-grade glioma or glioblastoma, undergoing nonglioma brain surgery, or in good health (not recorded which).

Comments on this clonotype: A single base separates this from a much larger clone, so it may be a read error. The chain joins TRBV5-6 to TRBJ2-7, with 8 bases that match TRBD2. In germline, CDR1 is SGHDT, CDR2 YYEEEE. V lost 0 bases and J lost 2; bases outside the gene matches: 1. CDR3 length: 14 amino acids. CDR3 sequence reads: CASSLGLAPYEQYF. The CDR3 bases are TGTGCCAGCAGCTTGGGACTAGCGCCCTACGAGCAGTACTTC. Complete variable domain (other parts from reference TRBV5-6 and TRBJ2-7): DAGVTQSPTHLIKTRGQQVTLRCSPKSGHDTVSWYQQALGQGPQFIFQYYEEEERQRGNFPDRFSGHQFPNYSSELNVNALLLGDSALYLCASSLGLAPYEQYFGPGTRLTVT.

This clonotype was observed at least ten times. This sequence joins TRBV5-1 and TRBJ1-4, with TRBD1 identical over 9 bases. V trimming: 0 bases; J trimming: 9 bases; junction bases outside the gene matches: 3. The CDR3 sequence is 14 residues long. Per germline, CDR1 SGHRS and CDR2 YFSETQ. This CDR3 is CASSLEGTGKKLFF. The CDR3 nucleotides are TGCGCCAGCAGCTTGGAAGGGACAGGGAAAAAACTGTTTTTT.

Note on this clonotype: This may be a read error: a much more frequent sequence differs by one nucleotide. The CDR3 sequence: CARSDQDGYYGGYTF. In DNA form, the CDR3 reads TGTGCCAGAAGTGACCAGGACGGCTATTACGGAGGCTACACCTTC. The chain is built from TRBV6-1 and TRBJ1-2, with no clear D. This CDR3 spans 15 amino acids. CDR1 and CDR2 (germline): MNHNS, SASEGT.

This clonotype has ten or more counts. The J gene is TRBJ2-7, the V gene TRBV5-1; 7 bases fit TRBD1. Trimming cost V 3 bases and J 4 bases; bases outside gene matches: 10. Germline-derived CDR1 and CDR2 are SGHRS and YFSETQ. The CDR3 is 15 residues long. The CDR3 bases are TGCGCCAGCAGCTGGAACAGGGGAACGGTATACGAGCAGTACTTC. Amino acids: CASSWNRGTVYEQYF.

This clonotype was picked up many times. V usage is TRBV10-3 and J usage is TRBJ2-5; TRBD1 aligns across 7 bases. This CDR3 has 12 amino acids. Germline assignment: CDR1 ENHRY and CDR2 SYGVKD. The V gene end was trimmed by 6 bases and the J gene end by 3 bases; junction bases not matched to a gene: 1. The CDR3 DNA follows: TGTGCCATCAGCGGACAGGAAGAGACCCAGTACTTC. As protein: CAISGQEETQYF.

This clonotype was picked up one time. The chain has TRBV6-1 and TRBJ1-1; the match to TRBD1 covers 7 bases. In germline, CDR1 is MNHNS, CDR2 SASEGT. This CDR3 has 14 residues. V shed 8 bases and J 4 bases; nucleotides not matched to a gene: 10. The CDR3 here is CASGPGQSITEAFF. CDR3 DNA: TGTGCCAGCGGCCCGGGACAGTCTATCACTGAAGCTTTCTTT.

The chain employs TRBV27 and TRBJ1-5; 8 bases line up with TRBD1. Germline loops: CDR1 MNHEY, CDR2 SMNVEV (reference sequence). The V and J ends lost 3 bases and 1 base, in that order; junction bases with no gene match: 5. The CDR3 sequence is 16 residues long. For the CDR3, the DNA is TGTGCCAGCAGTTTCAGACAGGGGACGAGCAATCAGCCCCAGCATTTT. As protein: CASSFRQGTSNQPQHF.

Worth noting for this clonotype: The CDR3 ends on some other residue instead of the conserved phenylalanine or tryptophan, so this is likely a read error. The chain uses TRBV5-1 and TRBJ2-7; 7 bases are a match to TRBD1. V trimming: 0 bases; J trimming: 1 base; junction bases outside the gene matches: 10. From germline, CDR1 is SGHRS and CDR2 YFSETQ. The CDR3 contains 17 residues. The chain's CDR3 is CASSLGQGRSVSYEQYL. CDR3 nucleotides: TGCGCCAGCAGCTTGGGACAGGGAAGAAGTGTGTCCTACGAGCAGTACCTC.

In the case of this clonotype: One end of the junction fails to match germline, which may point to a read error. CDR3 protein: CATSDRYPYNEQYF. CDR3 nucleotide sequence: TGTGCCACCAGTGACCGGTACCCCTACAATGAGCAGTACTTC. This rearrangement joins TRBV27 to TRBJ2-7, with no clear D. Germline CDR1 reads MNHEY; CDR2 reads SMNVEV (reference sequence). The CDR3 covers 14 residues.

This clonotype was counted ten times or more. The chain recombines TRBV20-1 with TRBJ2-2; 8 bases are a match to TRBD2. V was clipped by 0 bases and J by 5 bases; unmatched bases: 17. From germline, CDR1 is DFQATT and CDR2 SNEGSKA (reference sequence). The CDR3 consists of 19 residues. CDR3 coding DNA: TGCAGTGCTAGAGATGAGTTCTTCCAAGCGGGAGTAGGGACCGGGGAGCTGTTTTTT. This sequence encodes CSARDEFFQAGVGTGELFF.

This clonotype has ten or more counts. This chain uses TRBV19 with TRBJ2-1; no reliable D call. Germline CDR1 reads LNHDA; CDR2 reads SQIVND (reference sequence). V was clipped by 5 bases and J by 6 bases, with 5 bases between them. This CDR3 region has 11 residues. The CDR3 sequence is CASSGLNEQFF. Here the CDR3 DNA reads TGTGCCAGTAGTGGTCTCAATGAGCAGTTCTTC.

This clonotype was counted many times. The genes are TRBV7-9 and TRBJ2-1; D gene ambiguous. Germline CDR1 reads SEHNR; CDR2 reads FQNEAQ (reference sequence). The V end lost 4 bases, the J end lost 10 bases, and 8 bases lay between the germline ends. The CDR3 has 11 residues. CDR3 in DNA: TGTGCCAGCAGCTCAATGAAGGAGCAGTTCTTC. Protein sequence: CASSSMKEQFF.

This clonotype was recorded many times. DNA for the CDR3: TGCAGCGTTGTCCGTATGGACACGAACACTGAAGCTTTCTTT. Protein sequence: CSVVRMDTNTEAFF. The chain recombines TRBV29-1 with TRBJ1-1, with D tentatively TRBD1 (5 bases). Trimming left V 4 bases short and J 1 base short, with 13 bases between. This CDR3 is built from 14 residues. Germline V CDR1 and CDR2: SQVTM, ANQGSEA.

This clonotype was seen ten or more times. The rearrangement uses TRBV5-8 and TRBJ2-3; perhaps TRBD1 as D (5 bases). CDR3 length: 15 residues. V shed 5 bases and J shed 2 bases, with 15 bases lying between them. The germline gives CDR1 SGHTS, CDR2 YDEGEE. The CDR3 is CASSSSGQNTDTQYF. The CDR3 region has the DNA TGTGCCAGCAGTTCGTCAGGGCAAAACACAGATACGCAGTATTTT.

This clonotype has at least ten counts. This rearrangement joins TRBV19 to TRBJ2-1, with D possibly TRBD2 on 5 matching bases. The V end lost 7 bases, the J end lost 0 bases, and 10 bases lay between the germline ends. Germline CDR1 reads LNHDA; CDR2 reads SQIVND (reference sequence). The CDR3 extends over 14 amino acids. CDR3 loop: CASKKRSSYNEQFF. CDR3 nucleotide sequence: TGTGCCAGTAAAAAGCGGAGCTCCTACAATGAGCAGTTCTTC.

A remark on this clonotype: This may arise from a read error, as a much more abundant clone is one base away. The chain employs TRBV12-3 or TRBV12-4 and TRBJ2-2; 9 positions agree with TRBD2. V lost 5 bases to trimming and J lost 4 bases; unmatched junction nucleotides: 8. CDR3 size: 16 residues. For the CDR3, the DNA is TGTGCCAGCAGTCGTCCTGGCGGGGGGGCCACCGGGGAGCTGTTTTTT. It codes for CASSRPGGGATGELFF.

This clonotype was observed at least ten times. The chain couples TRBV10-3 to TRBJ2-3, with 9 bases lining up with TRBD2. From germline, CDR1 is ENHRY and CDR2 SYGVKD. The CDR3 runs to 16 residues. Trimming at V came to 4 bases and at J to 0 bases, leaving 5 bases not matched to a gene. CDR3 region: CAISVGAGGSTDTQYF. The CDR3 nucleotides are TGTGCCATCAGTGTTGGAGCGGGGGGCAGCACAGATACGCAGTATTTT.

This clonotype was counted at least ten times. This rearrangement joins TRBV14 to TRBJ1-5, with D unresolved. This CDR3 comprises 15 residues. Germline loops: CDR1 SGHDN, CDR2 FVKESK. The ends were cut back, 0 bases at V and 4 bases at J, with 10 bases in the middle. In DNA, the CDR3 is TGTGCCAGCAGCCAAGATCAAGGGATTAATCAGCCCCAGCATTTT. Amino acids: CASSQDQGINQPQHF.

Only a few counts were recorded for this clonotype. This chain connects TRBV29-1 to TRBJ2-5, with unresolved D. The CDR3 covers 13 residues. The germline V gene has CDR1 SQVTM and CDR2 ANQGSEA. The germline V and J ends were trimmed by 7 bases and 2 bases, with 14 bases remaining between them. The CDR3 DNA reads TGCAGCGCCAGGCATGTGCCGCAAGAGACCCAGTACTTC. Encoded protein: CSARHVPQETQYF.

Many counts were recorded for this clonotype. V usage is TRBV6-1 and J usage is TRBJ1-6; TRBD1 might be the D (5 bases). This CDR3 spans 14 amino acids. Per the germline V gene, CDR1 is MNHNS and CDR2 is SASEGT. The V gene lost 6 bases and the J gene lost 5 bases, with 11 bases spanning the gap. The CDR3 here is CASRAGVDNSPLHF. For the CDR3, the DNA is TGTGCCAGCAGAGCGGGGGTCGATAATTCACCCCTCCACTTT.

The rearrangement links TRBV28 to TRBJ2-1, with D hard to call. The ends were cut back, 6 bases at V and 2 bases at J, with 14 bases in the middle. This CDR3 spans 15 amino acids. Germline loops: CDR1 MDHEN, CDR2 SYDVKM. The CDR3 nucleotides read TGTGCCAGCAGCTCGAGGTCCGGAACCTACAATGAGCAGTTCTTC. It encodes CASSSRSGTYNEQFF.

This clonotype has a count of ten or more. CDR3 sequence reads: CSVRQAYEQYF. CDR3 DNA: TGCAGCGTTCGACAGGCCTACGAGCAGTACTTC. This chain links TRBV29-1 with TRBJ2-7; tentative D call: TRBD1 (6 bases). The CDR3 contains 11 residues. Germline CDR1 and CDR2: SQVTM and ANQGSEA. The ends were cut back, 5 bases at V and 2 bases at J, with 7 bases in the middle.

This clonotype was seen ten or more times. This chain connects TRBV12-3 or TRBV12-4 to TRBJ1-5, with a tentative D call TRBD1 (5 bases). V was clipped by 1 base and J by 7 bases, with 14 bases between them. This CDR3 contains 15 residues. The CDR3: CASSLDSQGPQPQHF. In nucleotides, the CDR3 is TGTGCCAGCAGTTTAGATTCGCAGGGACCACAGCCCCAGCATTTT.

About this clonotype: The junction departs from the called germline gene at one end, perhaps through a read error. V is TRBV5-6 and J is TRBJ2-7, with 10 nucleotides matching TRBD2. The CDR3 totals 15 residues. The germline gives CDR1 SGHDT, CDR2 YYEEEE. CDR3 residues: CAISLPGLATYEQYF. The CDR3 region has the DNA TGTGCCATCAGCTTGCCGGGACTAGCGACCTACGAGCAGTACTTC.

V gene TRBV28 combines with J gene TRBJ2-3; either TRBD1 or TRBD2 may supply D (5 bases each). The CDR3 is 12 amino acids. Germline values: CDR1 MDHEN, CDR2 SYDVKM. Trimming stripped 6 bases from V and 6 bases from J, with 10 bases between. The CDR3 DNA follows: TGTGCCAGCAGGAGGGGTGCTGATACGCAGTATTTT. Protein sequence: CASRRGADTQYF.

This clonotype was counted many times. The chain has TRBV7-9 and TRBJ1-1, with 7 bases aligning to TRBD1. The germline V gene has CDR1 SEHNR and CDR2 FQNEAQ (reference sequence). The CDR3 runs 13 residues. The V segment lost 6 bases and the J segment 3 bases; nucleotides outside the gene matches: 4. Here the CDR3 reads CASRPTGYTEAFF. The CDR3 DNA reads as TGTGCCAGCAGACCGACAGGGTACACTGAAGCTTTCTTT.